The 27 T cell receptor beta chains reported below all come from one sample, sequenced in a study of T cell responses to AZD1222 COVID-19 vaccine. Measured with immunoSEQ multiplex PCR; TCRdb has only the in-frame clones, and not every one. Seen here are around 120,000 clones, around nine tenths observed once, and the top ten hold just over 3.5%. The material was peripheral blood, obtained 28 days after the second AZD1222 dose. The receptors were gathered from an adult who received the AZD1222 COVID-19 vaccine.

V is TRBV20-1 and J is TRBJ1-2, with D perhaps matching TRBD1 (5 bases). Germline V gene sequence: CDR1 DFQATT, CDR2 SNEGSKA (reference sequence). The CDR3 contains 13 residues. V was shortened by 6 bases and J by 2 bases, with 13 bases between the two germline ends. The DNA for the CDR3 is TGCAGTGCAAGTGGACACGGAAACTATGGCTACACCTTC. Amino acids: CSASGHGNYGYTF.

As regards this clone: Its ends do not fully match the called genes, so a read error is possible. The V gene is TRBV10-3, the J gene TRBJ1-2; D perhaps matches TRBD1 (5 bases). The CDR3 runs to 11 residues. Looked up from germline, CDR1 is ENHRY and CDR2 is SYGVKD. For the CDR3, the DNA is TGTGCCGCCAGGGAGGGCAGTTCGGTATCCTTC. It encodes CAAREGSSVSF.

The V call is TRBV11-3, the J call TRBJ1-1; D gene unclear. Germline V gene sequence: CDR1 SGHNT, CDR2 YENEEA. The CDR3 has 13 residues. V was trimmed by 5 bases and J by 3 bases, leaving 10 bases between them. CDR3 DNA: TGTGCCAGCAGCCCCTCTGTCGACACTGAAGCTTTCTTT. It codes for CASSPSVDTEAFF.

The chain couples TRBV7-2 to TRBJ2-1; D gene uncertain. CDR1 and CDR2 (germline): SGHTA, FQGNSA. V lost 2 bases to trimming and J lost 10 bases, with 6 bases between them. CDR3 length equals 11 residues. The CDR3 DNA sequence: TGTGCCAGCAGCTTACCCGGCGAGCAGTTCTTC. This codes for CASSLPGEQFF.

This clone was seen once. The rearrangement uses TRBV4-2 and TRBJ2-6; tentative D call: TRBD1 (6 bases). V lost 0 bases to trimming and J lost 4 bases, with 19 bases between them. CDR1 is LGHNA and CDR2 is YNFKEQ in the germline V gene. CDR3 length: 19 amino acids. This CDR3 is CASSQDLGEWGPGANVLTF. The CDR3 bases are TGTGCCAGCAGCCAAGATCTGGGAGAGTGGGGGCCGGGGGCCAACGTCCTGACTTTC.

This chain joins TRBV7-7 and TRBJ1-4; D gene ambiguous. Germline assignment: CDR1 SSHAT and CDR2 FNYEAQ (reference sequence). This CDR3 comprises 15 residues. Trimming removed 11 bases at V and 4 bases at J, with 20 bases between. CDR3 DNA sequence: TGTGCCGGGGTGGGCACCATTGCGGGTAATGAAAAACTGTTTTTT. Its protein is CAGVGTIAGNEKLFF.

The chain joins TRBV7-9 to TRBJ1-5; a weak D match, TRBD1 (5 bases). The CDR3 length is 13 residues. V was pared by 5 bases and J by 11 bases, with 16 bases between. Germline assignment: CDR1 SEHNR and CDR2 FQNEAQ (reference sequence). The CDR3, as DNA: TGTGCCAGCAGCGACTCCTCTGGGGGGTCCCAGCATTTT. It specifies CASSDSSGGSQHF.

J is TRBJ2-1 and V is TRBV4-1; 13 bases map to TRBD2. The CDR3 runs to 16 residues. The V and J ends lost 0 bases and 6 bases, in that order; junction bases with no gene match: 2. The germline V gene encodes CDR1 MGHRA and CDR2 YSYEKL. CDR3 coding DNA: TGCGCCAGCAGCCAAGAAGGACTAGCGGGAGTCAATGAGCAGTTCTTC. Its protein is CASSQEGLAGVNEQFF.

V gene TRBV4-3 combines with J gene TRBJ1-1; unclear D gene. Per the germline V gene, CDR1 is LGHNA and CDR2 is YSLEER. The V gene lost 3 bases and the J gene lost 4 bases, with 12 bases spanning the gap. The CDR3 covers 14 residues. CDR3 amino acids: CASSQASMGTEAFF. The DNA for the CDR3 is TGCGCCAGCAGCCAGGCGAGTATGGGCACTGAAGCTTTCTTT.

The chain couples TRBV10-1 to TRBJ1-5; D remains unclear. The CDR3 covers 13 residues. Germline V gives CDR1 WNHNN, CDR2 SYGVQD (reference sequence). V shed 6 bases and J shed 4 bases, with 10 bases lying between them. As DNA, the CDR3 is TGCGCCAGCAGCCCGGTGGGGAATCAGCCCCAGCATTTT. It is translated as CASSPVGNQPQHF.

The rearrangement uses TRBV7-2 and TRBJ1-2, with D possibly being TRBD1 (5 bases). V was pared by 2 bases and J by 0 bases, with 10 bases between. Germline loops: CDR1 SGHTA, CDR2 FQGNSA. The CDR3 covers 15 residues. The CDR3, as DNA: TGTGCCAGCAGCTTACGGGACGGTCCTAACTATGGCTACACCTTC. Residues: CASSLRDGPNYGYTF.

V gene TRBV18 combines with J gene TRBJ2-7; maybe TRBD2 (6 bases). Trimming stripped 6 bases from V and 1 base from J, with 19 bases between. This CDR3 comprises 16 residues. Germline assignment: CDR1 KGHSH and CDR2 LQKENI. The CDR3 DNA reads as TGTGCCAGCTCCCCCTTAGCGGAGGCTAAGTCCTACGAGCAGTACTTC. It yields the protein CASSPLAEAKSYEQYF.

The chain uses TRBV24-1 and TRBJ2-5, with 12 bases aligning to TRBD2. With 3 bases clipped from V and 2 bases from J, the junction kept 0 bases outside the gene matches. Germline CDR1 and CDR2: KGHDR and SFDVKD. The CDR3 covers 15 residues. The DNA for the CDR3 is TGTGCCACCAGTGATGGGACTAGCGGGCAAGAGACCCAGTACTTC. It codes for CATSDGTSGQETQYF.

CDR3 sequence: CASSLAAGAGELFF. The DNA of the CDR3 is TGCGCCAGCAGCTTGGCCGCAGGGGCCGGGGAGCTGTTTTTT. The chain recombines TRBV5-1 with TRBJ2-2; D may be TRBD1 (6 bases). The CDR3 is 14 residues long. The germline V gene has CDR1 SGHRS and CDR2 YFSETQ. V was shortened by 0 bases and J by 6 bases, with 9 bases between the two germline ends. The full variable domain, rest sourced from reference TRBV5-1 and TRBJ2-2, is KAGVTQTPRYLIKTRGQQVTLSCSPISGHRSVSWYQQTPGQGLQFLFEYFSETQRNKGNFPGRFSGRQFSNSRSEMNVSTLELGDSALYLCASSLAAGAGELFFGEGSRLTVL.

This chain uses TRBV7-2 with TRBJ1-6; D is unresolved. The CDR3 contains 15 residues. The V end lost 3 bases, the J end lost 0 bases, and 6 bases lay between the germline ends. Germline-derived CDR1 and CDR2 are SGHTA and FQGNSA. CDR3 region: CASSFYSSYNSPLHF. The CDR3 DNA is TGTGCCAGCAGCTTTTATAGCTCCTATAATTCACCCCTCCACTTT.

The V gene is TRBV7-8, the J gene TRBJ2-1; D is uncertain. Trimming left V 1 base short and J 8 bases short, with 21 bases between. The CDR3 sequence is 17 residues long. Germline assignment: CDR1 SGHVS and CDR2 FQNEAQ. This chain's CDR3 is CASSLELMGSWLDEQFF. The CDR3 DNA reads TGTGCCAGCAGCTTAGAGCTTATGGGTAGTTGGCTCGATGAGCAGTTCTTC.

V usage is TRBV3-1 (or the pseudogene TRBV3-2) and J usage is TRBJ2-7; TRBD2 matches at 7 bases. The J segment lost 5 bases and the V segment lost 1 base, leaving 8 bases of the junction unmatched. Looked up from germline, CDR1 is LGHDT and CDR2 is YNNKEL (reference sequence). This CDR3 contains 15 residues. This chain's CDR3 is CASSQGGLRLDEQYF. CDR3 bases: TGTGCCAGCAGCCAAGGGGGACTACGCCTGGACGAGCAGTACTTC.

The rearrangement uses TRBV7-3 and TRBJ2-1; no clear D. Deletions cut 6 bases from V and 10 bases from J, with 13 bases between. The CDR3 length is 12 residues. Looked up from germline, CDR1 is SGHTA and CDR2 is FQGTGA. CDR3: CASSPNEKEQFF. CDR3 in DNA: TGTGCCAGCAGTCCAAACGAGAAGGAGCAGTTCTTC. Based on the CDR3 plus reference TRBV7-3 and TRBJ2-1, the full variable domain is GAGVSQTPSNKVTEKGKYVELRCDPISGHTALYWYRQSLGQGPEFLIYFQGTGAADDSGLPNDRFFAVRPEGSVSTLKIQRTERGDSAVYLCASSPNEKEQFFGPGTRLTVL.

This sequence joins TRBV5-6 and TRBJ2-1, with D possibly matching TRBD2 (6 bases). CDR1 is SGHDT and CDR2 is YYEEEE in the germline V gene. The CDR3 runs 14 residues. Trimming shortened V by 4 bases and J by 4 bases, and 12 bases separated the two germline ends. CDR3 in DNA: TGTGCCAGCAGCCTGGGACTGGCATACAATGAGCAGTTCTTC. Encoded protein: CASSLGLAYNEQFF.

V gene TRBV5-4 combines with J gene TRBJ2-5; D is perhaps TRBD1 or TRBD2 (5 bases each). V lost 3 bases to trimming and J lost 3 bases, with 12 bases between them. CDR1 is SGHNT and CDR2 is YYREEE in the germline V gene (reference sequence). The CDR3 consists of 14 residues. Here the CDR3 DNA reads TGTGCCAGCAGCTCGGGACCGAGAGAAGAGACCCAGTACTTC. Encoded protein: CASSSGPREETQYF.

The CDR3 here is CASGERTGALSTEAFF. The CDR3 DNA reads TGTGCCAGCGGGGAAAGAACCGGGGCCCTTAGCACTGAAGCTTTCTTT. The V call is TRBV2, the J call TRBJ1-1; D is possibly TRBD1 (5 bases). CDR1 is SNHLY and CDR2 is FYNNEI in the germline V gene. The CDR3 spans 16 residues. Trimming removed 8 bases at V and 4 bases at J, with 23 bases between.

CDR3 in amino acids: CASSLGDRTGGETQYF. For the CDR3, the DNA is TGTGCCAGCAGCCTAGGGGACAGGACTGGGGGAGAGACCCAGTACTTC. The J gene is TRBJ2-5, the V gene TRBV11-2, with 8 bases matching TRBD1. Germline V gene lookup returns CDR1 SGHAT and CDR2 FQNNGV. The CDR3 has 16 amino acids. The V and J ends lost 5 bases and 4 bases, in that order; junction bases with no gene match: 12.

V usage is TRBV5-8 and J usage is TRBJ1-1; tentative D call: TRBD1 (5 bases). CDR1 is SGHTS, CDR2 YDEGEE, per germline. Trimming pared 0 bases from V and 1 base from J, leaving 10 bases between. The length of the CDR3 is 15 residues. CDR3 amino acids: CASSLGDRSNTEAFF. CDR3 DNA sequence: TGTGCCAGCAGCTTGGGGGACCGATCGAACACTGAAGCTTTCTTT.

V is TRBV24-1 and J is TRBJ1-3, with D uncertain. Germline CDR1 is KGHDR and CDR2 is SFDVKD. This CDR3 region has 14 residues. Trimming removed 3 bases from V and 0 bases from J, with 5 bases in between. Written as DNA, the CDR3 is TGTGCCACCAGTGATAACGGCTCTGGAAACACCATATATTTT. Translating gives CATSDNGSGNTIYF.

DNA for the CDR3: TGTGCCAGCAGTCGACAGGGTGTGGCCAGTCAGCCCCAGCATTTT. It yields the protein CASSRQGVASQPQHF. V is TRBV7-2 and J is TRBJ1-5; TRBD1 matches 7 bases. Germline CDR1 reads SGHTA; CDR2 reads FQGNSA. The CDR3 spans 15 residues. V shed 6 bases, J shed 6 bases, and the junction held 11 bases outside the gene matches.

Details on this clone: Other DNA sequences within the sample encode an identical CDR3. The rearrangement links TRBV4-2 to TRBJ1-2; D gene uncertain. CDR1 LGHNA and CDR2 YNFKEQ come from the germline V gene. CDR3 length: 13 amino acids. V was pared by 1 base and J by 2 bases, with 5 bases between. The CDR3 DNA is TGTGCCAGCAGCCAAGGGGGAAACTATGGCTACACCTTC. Its protein is CASSQGGNYGYTF.

The chain is built from TRBV9 and TRBJ1-6; a weak D match, TRBD1 (6 bases). Trimming shortened V by 4 bases and J by 9 bases, and 20 bases separated the two germline ends. The CDR3 runs to 16 residues. Germline-derived CDR1 and CDR2 are SGDLS and YYNGEE. The CDR3 DNA follows: TGTGCCAGCAGCACCGATATAAGGGGGATCGGTTCACCCCTCCACTTT. It yields the protein CASSTDIRGIGSPLHF.